This T cell receptor (beta chain) was obtained from a study of cytomegalovirus exposure and HLA in healthy donors. Healthy people donating bone marrow made up the donors. Primers included in the PCR were 60 Vbeta and 13 Jbeta primers. The assay was immunoSEQ multiplex PCR, and TCRdb's table has in-frame clones only and misses some. In the table there are roughly 67,000 clones, more than 70% of which are singletons. The TCR was taken from a man between 40 and 49 years old in good health and CMV-seronegative. What was sequenced was PBMCs.

CDR3 in amino acids: CASSADRGHRYTGELFF. CDR3 in DNA: TGTGCCAGCAGCGCGGACAGGGGGCATAGGTACACCGGGGAGCTGTTTTTT. The chain has TRBV28 and TRBJ2-2; 11 bases align to TRBD1. The CDR3 has 17 residues. CDR1 is MDHEN and CDR2 is SYDVKM in the germline V gene. V dropped 6 bases and J dropped 3; count of bases not matched to a gene: 9.